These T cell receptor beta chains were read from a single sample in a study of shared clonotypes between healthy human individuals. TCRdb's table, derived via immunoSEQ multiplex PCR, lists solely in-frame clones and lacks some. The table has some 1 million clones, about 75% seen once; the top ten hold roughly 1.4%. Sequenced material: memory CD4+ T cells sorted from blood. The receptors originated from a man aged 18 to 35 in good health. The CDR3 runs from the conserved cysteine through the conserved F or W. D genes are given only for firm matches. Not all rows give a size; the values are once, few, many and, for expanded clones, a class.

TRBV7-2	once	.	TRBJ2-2	CASSQRTGNTGELFF	TGTGCCAGCAGCCAACGGACGGGTAACACCGGGGAGCTGTTTTTT
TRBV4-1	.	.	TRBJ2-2	CASSQPDGTGELFF	TGCGCCAGCAGCCAACCCGACGGCACCGGGGAGCTGTTTTTT
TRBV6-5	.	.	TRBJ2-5	CASTPLSRPQETQYF	TGTGCCAGCACCCCCTTGTCGAGGCCCCAAGAGACCCAGTACTTC
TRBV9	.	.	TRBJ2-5	CASSLGPQGETQYF	TGTGCCAGCAGCTTGGGGCCCCAGGGCGAGACCCAGTACTTC
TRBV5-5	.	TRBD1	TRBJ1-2	CASSRDRPNYGYTF	TGTGCCAGCAGCAGGGACAGGCCTAACTATGGCTACACCTTC
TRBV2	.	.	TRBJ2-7	CASSVSSYEQYF	TGTGCCAGCAGTGTTTCCTCCTACGAGCAGTACTTC
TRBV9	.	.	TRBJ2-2	CASSVVALGAGELFF	TGTGCCAGCAGCGTAGTGGCGCTGGGGGCCGGGGAGCTGTTTTTT
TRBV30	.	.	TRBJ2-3	CACRLPPGVDTQYF	TGTGCCTGCCGGCTCCCCCCCGGGGTAGATACGCAGTATTTT
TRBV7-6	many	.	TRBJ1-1	CASSLTLNTEAFF	TGTGCCAGCAGTCTTACACTGAACACTGAAGCTTTCTTT
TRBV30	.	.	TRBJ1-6	CAWTRQVTSPLHF	TGTGCCTGGACCCGACAGGTTACTTCACCCCTCCACTTT
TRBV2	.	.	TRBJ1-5	CASSETGSNQPQHF	TGTGCCAGCAGTGAGACCGGGAGCAATCAGCCCCAGCATTTT
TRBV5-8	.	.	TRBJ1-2	CASSGAVGRDWGYTF	TGTGCCAGCAGCGGTGCAGTGGGGAGGGACTGGGGCTACACCTTC
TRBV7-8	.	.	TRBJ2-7	CASSLGGPGWTYEQYF	TGTGCCAGCAGCTTGGGTGGGCCAGGGTGGACCTACGAGCAGTACTTC
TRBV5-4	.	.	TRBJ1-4	CASSLRSISNEKLFF	TGTGCCAGCAGCTTGAGGTCCATAAGTAATGAAAAACTGTTTTTT
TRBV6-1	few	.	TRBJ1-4	CASTPGGRTNEKLFF	TGTGCCAGCACCCCTGGGGGGCGAACTAATGAAAAACTGTTTTTT
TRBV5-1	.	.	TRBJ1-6	CASSLGTAYSPLHF	TGCGCCAGCAGCTTGGGGACAGCATATTCACCCCTCCACTTT
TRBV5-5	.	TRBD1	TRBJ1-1	CASSWTGSGTEAFF	TGTGCCAGCAGCTGGACAGGGTCTGGCACTGAAGCTTTCTTT
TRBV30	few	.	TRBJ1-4	CAWRVRGSNEKLFF	TGTGCCTGGAGGGTTAGGGGGTCTAATGAAAAACTGTTTTTT
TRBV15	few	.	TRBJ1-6	CATSRDLGKGSPLHF	TGTGCCACCAGCAGAGATTTGGGTAAAGGTTCACCCCTCCACTTT
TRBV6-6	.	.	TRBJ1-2	CASSRTVGGYTF	TGTGCCAGCAGTAGGACGGTGGGTGGCTACACCTTC
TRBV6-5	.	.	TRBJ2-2	CASRNTVAGELFF	TGTGCCAGCAGGAATACGGTGGCCGGGGAGCTGTTTTTT
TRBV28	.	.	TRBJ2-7	CASSSGGEGLSEQYF	TGTGCCAGCAGCTCCGGGGGTGAGGGGCTGTCCGAGCAGTACTTC
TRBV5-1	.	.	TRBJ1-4	CASSLGGGDKKLFF	TGCGCCAGCAGCTTGGGGGGAGGAGACAAAAAACTGTTTTTT
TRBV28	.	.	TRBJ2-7	CASRLTGSTGEQYF	TGTGCCAGCAGGCTTACCGGGTCGACGGGCGAGCAGTACTTC
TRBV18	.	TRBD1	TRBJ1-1	CASSLFGTGAGWAEAFF	TGTGCCAGCTCCCTCTTCGGGACAGGGGCCGGCTGGGCTGAAGCTTTCTTT
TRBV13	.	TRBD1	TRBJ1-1	CASSLPRDRVNTEAFF	TGTGCCAGCAGCCTCCCCCGGGACAGGGTGAACACTGAAGCTTTCTTT
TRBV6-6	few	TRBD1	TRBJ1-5	CASRYQGAQQPQHF	TGTGCCAGCAGATACCAGGGGGCGCAGCAGCCCCAGCATTTT
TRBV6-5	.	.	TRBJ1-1	CASSYSLDTEAFF	TGTGCCAGCAGTTACTCGCTGGACACTGAAGCTTTCTTT
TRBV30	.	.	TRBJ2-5	CAWGTVDRGYYQETQYF	TGTGCCTGGGGCACCGTGGATAGGGGTTATTACCAAGAGACCCAGTACTTC
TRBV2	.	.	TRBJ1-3	CASSDLGNTIYF	TGTGCCAGCAGTGACTTGGGAAACACCATATATTTT
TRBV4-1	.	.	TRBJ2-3	CASSQDLATRKADTQYF	TGCGCCAGCAGCCAGGATTTAGCTACCCGCAAGGCGGATACGCAGTATTTT
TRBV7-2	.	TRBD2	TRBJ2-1	CASSLAGGVYNEQFF	TGTGCCAGCAGCTTAGCGGGGGGGGTATACAATGAGCAGTTCTTC
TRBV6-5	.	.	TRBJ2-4	CASRRAGTNIQYF	TGTGCCAGCAGACGAGCCGGGACGAACATTCAGTACTTC
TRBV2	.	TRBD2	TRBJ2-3	CASAGPTSGRPPDTQYF	TGTGCCAGCGCAGGACCAACTAGCGGGAGGCCCCCAGATACGCAGTATTTT
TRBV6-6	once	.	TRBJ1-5	CASSYLRRQGNQPQHF	TGTGCCAGCAGTTACTTGCGCAGGCAGGGCAATCAGCCCCAGCATTTT
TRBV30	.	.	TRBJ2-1	CAWSGQASKFF	TGTGCCTGGAGTGGTCAGGCCTCAAAGTTCTTC
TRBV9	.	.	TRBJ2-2	CASSAWQSSTGELFF	TGTGCCAGCAGCGCCTGGCAAAGTAGCACCGGGGAGCTGTTTTTT
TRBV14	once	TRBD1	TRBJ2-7	CASSGQGARSSYEQYF	TGTGCCAGCAGCGGACAGGGGGCAAGAAGCTCCTACGAGCAGTACTTC
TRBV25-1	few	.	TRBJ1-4	CASSEQGKTNEKLFF	TGTGCCAGCAGTGAACAGGGAAAGACTAATGAAAAACTGTTTTTT
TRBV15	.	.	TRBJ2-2	CATSLLTGELFF	TGTGCCACCAGCCTTTTAACCGGGGAGCTGTTTTTT
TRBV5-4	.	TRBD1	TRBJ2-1	CASSHGQGAAEQFF	TGTGCCAGCAGCCACGGACAGGGGGCTGCTGAGCAGTTCTTC
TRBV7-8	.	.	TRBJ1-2	CASSLAVSRGAGYTF	TGTGCCAGCAGCTTAGCTGTCTCTAGGGGTGCTGGCTACACCTTC
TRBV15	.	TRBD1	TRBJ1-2	CATSRETQGAGYGYTF	TGTGCCACCAGCAGAGAAACGCAGGGGGCAGGGTATGGCTACACCTTC
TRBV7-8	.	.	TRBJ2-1	CASRERVYNEQFF	TGTGCCAGCAGGGAGAGGGTCTACAATGAGCAGTTCTTC
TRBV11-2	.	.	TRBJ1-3	CASSLVLAGGNTIYF	TGTGCCAGCAGCTTGGTCCTAGCCGGCGGAAACACCATATATTTT
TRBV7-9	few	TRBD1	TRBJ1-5	CASSTGGDQPQHF	TGTGCCAGCAGCACAGGGGGGGATCAGCCCCAGCATTTT
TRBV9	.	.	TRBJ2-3	CASRRGKETDTQYF	TGTGCCAGCAGGCGGGGTAAGGAAACAGATACGCAGTATTTT
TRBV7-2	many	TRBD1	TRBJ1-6	CASSQQGQKDSPLHF	TGTGCCAGCAGCCAACAGGGACAGAAAGACTCACCCCTCCACTTT
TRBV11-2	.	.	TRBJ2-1	CASSLVDEQFF	TGTGCCAGCAGCTTAGTAGACGAGCAGTTCTTC
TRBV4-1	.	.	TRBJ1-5	CASSRGADQPQHF	TGCGCCAGCAGCAGAGGGGCTGATCAGCCCCAGCATTTT
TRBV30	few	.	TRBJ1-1	CAWTYHNTEAFF	TGTGCCTGGACCTACCACAACACTGAAGCTTTCTTT
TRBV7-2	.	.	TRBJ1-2	CASSLVISSGLTYTF	TGTGCCAGCAGCTTAGTAATAAGTTCAGGGCTTACCTACACCTTC
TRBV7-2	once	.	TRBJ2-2	CASSLGRAAGELFF	TGTGCCAGCAGCTTAGGGAGGGCGGCCGGGGAGCTGTTTTTT
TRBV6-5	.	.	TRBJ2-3	CASRWGGLTDTQYF	TGTGCCAGCAGGTGGGGGGGGCTCACAGATACGCAGTATTTT
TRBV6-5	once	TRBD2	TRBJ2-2	CASRSLRGLAGELFF	TGTGCCAGCAGAAGCTTAAGGGGACTAGCCGGGGAGCTGTTTTTT